The 17 T cell receptor beta chains below all came from one sample that was sequenced in a study of blood T cell repertoires in COVID-19 (dated by TCRdb to about 2020). Library preparation was by the immunoSEQ multiplex PCR assay. In TCRdb, the immuneACCESS table is reduced to in-frame sequences with V and J assigned. These tables do not hold every clone; where another copy was compared, an unresolved V gene accounts for under half, and the others remain unexplained. The sample table lists around 300,000 clones, roughly four fifths of them with a count of one. The ten most abundant clones make up roughly 10% of the sample. The sequencing sample was made of peripheral blood. The receptors were sampled from a woman aged 45-60 years who had recovered from COVID-19.

The CDR3 loop is CATSDAPGTDSNQPQHF. CDR3 nucleotide sequence: TGTGCCACCAGTGACGCTCCCGGGACAGATAGCAATCAGCCCCAGCATTTT. The rearrangement uses TRBV24-1 and TRBJ1-5; 7 nucleotides align to TRBD1. With V trimmed by 4 bases and J by 0 bases, 8 bases remained unmatched. This CDR3 has 17 residues. From germline, CDR1 is KGHDR and CDR2 SFDVKD.

The rearrangement uses TRBV7-2 and TRBJ1-3, with D tentatively TRBD1 (5 bases). CDR3 size: 14 residues. V lost 3 bases to trimming and J lost 7 bases, with 13 bases between them. Germline V gives CDR1 SGHTA, CDR2 FQGNSA. The CDR3 sequence is CASSFDSAYNTIYF. The CDR3 nucleotides are TGTGCCAGCAGCTTCGACAGCGCTTACAACACCATATATTTT. The full variable domain, rest sourced from reference TRBV7-2 and TRBJ1-3, is GAGVSQSPSNKVTEKGKDVELRCDPISGHTALYWYRQSLGQGLEFLIYFQGNSAPDKSGLPSDRFSAERTGGSVSTLTIQRTQQEDSAVYLCASSFDSAYNTIYFGEGSWLTVV.

This rearrangement joins TRBV7-6 to TRBJ1-5; 7 bases fit TRBD1. The length of the CDR3 is 16 residues. J was trimmed by 4 bases and V by 5 bases; bases with no gene match: 11. Germline V gene lookup returns CDR1 SGHVS and CDR2 FNYEAQ. This CDR3 is CASSLLSTGANQPQHF. The CDR3 nucleotides are TGTGCCAGCAGCCTCCTCTCCACAGGGGCTAATCAGCCCCAGCATTTT. Supplemented by reference TRBV7-6 and TRBJ1-5, the full variable domain reads GAGVSQSPRYKVTKRGQDVALRCDPISGHVSLYWYRQALGQGPEFLTYFNYEAQQDKSGLPNDRFSAERPEGSISTLTIQRTEQRDSAMYRCASSLLSTGANQPQHFGDGTRLSIL.

The chain recombines TRBV5-1 with TRBJ1-3; D ambiguous. The germline gives CDR1 SGHRS, CDR2 YFSETQ. V dropped 2 bases and J dropped 0 bases, with 12 bases sitting between them. CDR3 size: 16 residues. This chain's CDR3 is CASSLNRPDSGNTIYF. The DNA of the CDR3 is TGCGCCAGCAGCTTAAACAGACCGGACTCTGGAAACACCATATATTTT.

The chain combines TRBV19 with TRBJ1-1, with D unclear. The V gene lost 6 bases and the J gene lost 0 bases, with 11 bases spanning the gap. There are 14 residues in the CDR3. Germline V gene data show CDR1 as LNHDA and CDR2 as SQIVND (reference sequence). The DNA of the CDR3 is TGTGCCAGTAGGCGAGGGTACATGAACACTGAAGCTTTCTTT. It codes for CASRRGYMNTEAFF.

The rearrangement links TRBV30 to TRBJ1-1, with D maybe TRBD1 (6 bases). Germline V CDR1 and CDR2: GTSNPN, SVGIG (reference sequence). Trimming took 4 bases from V and 1 from J, leaving 10 bases between them. The length of the CDR3 is 13 residues. As DNA, the CDR3 is TGTGCCTGGACGAGGGGGGGGAACACTGAAGCTTTCTTT. It is translated as CAWTRGGNTEAFF. The whole variable domain, remainder taken from reference TRBV30 and TRBJ1-1, is SQTIHQWPATLVQPVGSPLSLECTVEGTSNPNLYWYRQAAGRGLQLLFYSVGIGQISSEVPQNLSASRPQDRQFILSSKKLLLSDSGFYLCAWTRGGNTEAFFGQGTRLTVV.

The chain employs TRBV9 and TRBJ1-1; 12 bases are shared with TRBD1. The CDR3 extends over 15 amino acids. Trimming took 3 bases from V and 6 from J; bases not matched to a gene: 6. Germline V CDR1 and CDR2: SGDLS, YYNGEE. The CDR3 region is CASSAGTGGNAEAFF. The CDR3 DNA sequence: TGTGCCAGCAGCGCTGGGACAGGGGGCAATGCTGAAGCTTTCTTT.

The chain employs TRBV30 and TRBJ2-7; D is possibly TRBD2 (6 bases). This CDR3 region has 12 residues. The ends were cut back, 3 bases at V and 7 bases at J, with 13 bases in the middle. Germline V gives CDR1 GTSNPN, CDR2 SVGIG (reference sequence). The CDR3 loop reads CAWSAGREEQYF. The CDR3 nucleotides read TGTGCCTGGAGCGCGGGACGGGAAGAGCAGTACTTC. Full variable domain (rest looked up from reference TRBV30 and TRBJ2-7): SQTIHQWPATLVQPVGSPLSLECTVEGTSNPNLYWYRQAAGRGLQLLFYSVGIGQISSEVPQNLSASRPQDRQFILSSKKLLLSDSGFYLCAWSAGREEQYFGPGTRLTVT.

The chain employs TRBV6-2 or TRBV6-3 and TRBJ1-1; 8 bases agree with TRBD1. The germline gives CDR1 MNHEY, CDR2 SVGEGT. V dropped 6 bases and J dropped 8; count of bases not matched to a gene: 5. There are 12 residues in the CDR3. CDR3 residues: CASSPGTGEAFF. The DNA of the CDR3 is TGTGCCAGCAGCCCAGGGACAGGCGAAGCTTTCTTT.

About this clone: Distinct nucleotide sequences in the sample also encode this CDR3. The genes are TRBV18 and TRBJ2-5, with 7 bases that match TRBD1. The CDR3 covers 14 residues. Germline-derived CDR1 and CDR2 are KGHSH and LQKENI. V dropped 3 bases and J dropped 2; count of bases not matched to a gene: 3. The CDR3 loop is CASSPGQTQETQYF. In DNA form, the CDR3 reads TGTGCCAGCTCACCGGGACAGACACAAGAGACCCAGTACTTC.

The chain links TRBV9 to TRBJ2-3; 8 nucleotides align to TRBD2. Per the germline V gene, CDR1 is SGDLS and CDR2 is YYNGEE. CDR3 size: 20 residues. Trimming took 4 bases from V and 2 from J; bases not matched to a gene: 21. The CDR3 region is CASSPQGLAGLIPHTDTQYF. The DNA for the CDR3 is TGTGCCAGCAGCCCCCAAGGACTAGCCGGTTTGATCCCACACACAGATACGCAGTATTTT.

This clone has only a few counts. The chain links TRBV11-3 to TRBJ2-3, with D unresolved. The CDR3 loop spans 15 amino acids. Trimming removed 0 bases from V and 2 bases from J, with 9 bases in between. The germline CDR1 and CDR2 sequences are SGHNT and YENEEA. CDR3 protein: CASSLESTATDTQYF. The CDR3 DNA reads as TGTGCCAGCAGCTTAGAATCTACCGCCACAGATACGCAGTATTTT.

The rearrangement uses TRBV4-3 and TRBJ1-5; 7 bases match TRBD1. Germline V gives CDR1 LGHNA, CDR2 YSLEER. V lost 0 bases, J lost 9 bases, and 8 bases stayed unmatched. This CDR3 contains 15 residues. The CDR3 loop is CASSQDARGDLPQHF. The CDR3 region has the DNA TGCGCCAGCAGCCAAGATGCCAGGGGGGATCTGCCCCAGCATTTT.

J is TRBJ2-5 and V is TRBV28; D gene uncertain. The CDR3 sequence is 13 residues long. The germline V gene encodes CDR1 MDHEN and CDR2 SYDVKM. The ends were cut back, 3 bases at V and 5 bases at J, with 10 bases in the middle. DNA for the CDR3: TGTGCCAGCAGTTTCAAAAGCCGGGAGACCCAGTACTTC. Its translation is CASSFKSRETQYF.

The V and J genes are TRBV7-2 and TRBJ2-2; D is unresolved. Germline values: CDR1 SGHTA, CDR2 FQGNSA. CDR3 length: 14 amino acids. Trimming shortened V by 5 bases and J by 4 bases, and 11 bases separated the two germline ends. The CDR3 spells CASSTPPLTGELFF. The CDR3 nucleotides are TGTGCCAGCAGCACACCCCCCCTCACCGGGGAGCTGTTTTTT.

CDR3 in DNA: TGTGCCAGCAGTTACTCGGGGGGGACAGGAGCCTACGAGCAGTACTTC. Residues: CASSYSGGTGAYEQYF. This chain uses TRBV6-2 or TRBV6-3 with TRBJ2-7, with D perhaps matching TRBD1 (8 bases). CDR1 and CDR2 (germline): MNHEY, SVGEGT. Trimming removed 0 bases from V and 2 bases from J, with 14 bases in between. The CDR3 spans 16 residues.

The chain employs TRBV2 and TRBJ1-2; tentative D call: TRBD1 (5 bases). This CDR3 is built from 12 residues. V was clipped by 5 bases and J by 5 bases, with 9 bases between them. The germline V gene encodes CDR1 SNHLY and CDR2 FYNNEI. CDR3 DNA: TGTGCCAGCAGTCAGGGAAAGTATGGCTACACCTTC. It is translated as CASSQGKYGYTF.